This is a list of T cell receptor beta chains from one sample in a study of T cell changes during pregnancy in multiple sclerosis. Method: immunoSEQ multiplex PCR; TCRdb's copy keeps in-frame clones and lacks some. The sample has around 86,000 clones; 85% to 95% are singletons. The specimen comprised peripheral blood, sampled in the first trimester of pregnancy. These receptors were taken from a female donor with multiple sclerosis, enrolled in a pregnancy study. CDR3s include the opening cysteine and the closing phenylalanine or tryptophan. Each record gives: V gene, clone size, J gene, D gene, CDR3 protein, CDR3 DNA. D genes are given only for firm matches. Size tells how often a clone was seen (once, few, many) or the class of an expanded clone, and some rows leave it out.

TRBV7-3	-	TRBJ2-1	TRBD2	CASSYSGGAGNEQFF	TGTGCCAGCAGCTATAGCGGGGGGGCGGGGAATGAGCAGTTCTTC
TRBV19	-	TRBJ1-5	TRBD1	CASKLRDRGPLSNQPQHF	TGTGCCAGTAAACTCCGGGACAGGGGGCCCCTAAGCAATCAGCCCCAGCATTTT
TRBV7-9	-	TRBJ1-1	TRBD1	CASRWDRAVPTEAFF	TGTGCCAGCAGGTGGGACAGGGCTGTTCCCACTGAAGCTTTCTTT
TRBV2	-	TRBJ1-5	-	CASRPQGVPQPQHF	TGTGCCAGCAGGCCACAGGGCGTCCCTCAGCCCCAGCATTTT
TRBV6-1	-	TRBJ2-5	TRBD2	CASSSGRRETQYF	TGTGCCAGCAGTTCCGGGAGGAGGGAGACCCAGTACTTC
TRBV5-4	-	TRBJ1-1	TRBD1	CASRQRQGRDTEAFF	TGTGCCAGCAGACAAAGACAGGGGAGGGACACTGAAGCTTTCTTT
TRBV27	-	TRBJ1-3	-	CASSLLGAGNTIYF	TGTGCCAGCAGTTTATTAGGGGCAGGAAACACCATATATTTT
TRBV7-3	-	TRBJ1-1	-	CASSLEANTEAFF	TGTGCCAGCAGCTTAGAGGCGAACACTGAAGCTTTCTTT
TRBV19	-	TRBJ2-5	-	CASSIEEYETQYF	TGTGCCAGTAGTATAGAGGAGTACGAGACCCAGTACTTC
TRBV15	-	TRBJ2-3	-	CATSRESRLGATDTQYF	TGTGCCACCAGCAGAGAAAGCCGGCTGGGGGCCACAGATACGCAGTATTTT
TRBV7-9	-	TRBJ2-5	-	CASSLYGEGVQYF	TGTGCCAGCAGCTTATACGGGGAGGGGGTCCAGTACTTC
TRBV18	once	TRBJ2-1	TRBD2	CASSPLGGGDNNEQFF	TGTGCCAGCTCACCACTAGGCGGGGGGGATAACAATGAGCAGTTCTTC
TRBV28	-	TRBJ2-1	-	CASSILVLAEQFF	TGTGCCAGCAGTATACTAGTGTTGGCTGAGCAGTTCTTC